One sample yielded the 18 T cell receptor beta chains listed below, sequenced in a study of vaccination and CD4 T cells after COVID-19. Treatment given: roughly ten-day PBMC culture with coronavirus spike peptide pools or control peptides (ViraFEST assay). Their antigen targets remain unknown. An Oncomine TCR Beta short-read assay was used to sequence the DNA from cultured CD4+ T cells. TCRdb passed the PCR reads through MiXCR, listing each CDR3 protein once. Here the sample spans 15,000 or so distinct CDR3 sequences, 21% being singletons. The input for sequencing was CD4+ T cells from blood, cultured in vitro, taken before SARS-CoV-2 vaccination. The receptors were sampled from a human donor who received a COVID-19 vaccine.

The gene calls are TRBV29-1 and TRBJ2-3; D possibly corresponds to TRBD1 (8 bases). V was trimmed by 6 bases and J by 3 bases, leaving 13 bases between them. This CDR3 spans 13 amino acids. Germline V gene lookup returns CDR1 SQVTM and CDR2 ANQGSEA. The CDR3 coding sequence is TGCAGCGTGAAACAGGGGGGGACAGATACGCAGTATTTT. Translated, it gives CSVKQGGTDTQYF.

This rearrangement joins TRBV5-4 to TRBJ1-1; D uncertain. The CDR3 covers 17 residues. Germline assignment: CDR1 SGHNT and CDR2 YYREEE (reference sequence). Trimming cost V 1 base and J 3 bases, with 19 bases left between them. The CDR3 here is CASSLFMKGGADTEAFF. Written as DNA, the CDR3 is TGTGCCAGCAGCTTGTTCATGAAGGGAGGCGCTGACACTGAAGCTTTCTTT.

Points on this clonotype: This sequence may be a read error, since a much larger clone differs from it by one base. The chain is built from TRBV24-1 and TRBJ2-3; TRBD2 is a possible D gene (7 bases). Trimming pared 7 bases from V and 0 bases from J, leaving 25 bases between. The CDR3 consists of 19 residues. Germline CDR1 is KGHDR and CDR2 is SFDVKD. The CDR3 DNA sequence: TGTGCCACCAGCGACACACGATTGAGCGGGACACGCAGCACAGATACGCAGTATTTT. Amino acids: CATSDTRLSGTRSTDTQYF.

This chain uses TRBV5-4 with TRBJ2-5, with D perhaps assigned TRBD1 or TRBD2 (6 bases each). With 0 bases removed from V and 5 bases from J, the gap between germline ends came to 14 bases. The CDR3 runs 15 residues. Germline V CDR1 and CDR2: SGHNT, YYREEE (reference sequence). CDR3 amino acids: CASSLDSGAGETQYF. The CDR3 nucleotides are TGTGCCAGCAGCTTGGATTCAGGGGCGGGGGAGACCCAGTACTTC.

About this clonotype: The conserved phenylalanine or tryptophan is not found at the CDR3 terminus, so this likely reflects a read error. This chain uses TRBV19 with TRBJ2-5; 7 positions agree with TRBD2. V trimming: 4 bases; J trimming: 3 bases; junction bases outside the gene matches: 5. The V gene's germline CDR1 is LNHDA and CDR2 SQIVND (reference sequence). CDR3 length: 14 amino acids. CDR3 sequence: CASSSGGGEETQYY. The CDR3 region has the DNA TGTGCCAGTAGTAGCGGGGGAGGTGAAGAGACCCAGTACTAC.

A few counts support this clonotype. The chain's CDR3 is CASIPDPAWGSNIQYF. The CDR3 DNA reads TGTGCCAGCATCCCCGACCCCGCTTGGGGCTCAAACATTCAGTACTTC. This rearrangement joins TRBV7-2 to TRBJ2-4, with TRBD1 as a possible D gene (5 bases). Trimming removed 7 bases from V and 6 bases from J, with 22 bases in between. CDR1 SGHTA and CDR2 FQGNSA come from the germline V gene. The CDR3 consists of 16 residues.

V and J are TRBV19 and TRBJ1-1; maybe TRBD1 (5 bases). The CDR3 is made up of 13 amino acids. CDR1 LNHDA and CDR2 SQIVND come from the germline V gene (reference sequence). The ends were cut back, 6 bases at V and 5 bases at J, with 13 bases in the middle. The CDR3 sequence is CASSTQGETEAFF. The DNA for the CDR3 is TGTGCCAGTAGCACTCAGGGAGAGACTGAAGCTTTCTTT.

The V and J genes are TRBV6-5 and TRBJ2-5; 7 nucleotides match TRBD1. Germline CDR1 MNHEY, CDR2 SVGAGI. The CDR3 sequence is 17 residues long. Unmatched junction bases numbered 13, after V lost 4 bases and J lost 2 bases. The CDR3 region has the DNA TGTGCCAGCAGTTCACCCCGCCGACAGGGAAAGCAAGAGACCCAGTACTTC. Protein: CASSSPRRQGKQETQYF.

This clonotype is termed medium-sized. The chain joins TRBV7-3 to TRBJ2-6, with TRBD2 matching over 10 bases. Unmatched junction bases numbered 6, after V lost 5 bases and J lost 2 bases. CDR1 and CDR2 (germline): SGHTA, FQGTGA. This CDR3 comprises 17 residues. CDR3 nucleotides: TGTGCCAGCAGCCTTACTAGCGGGGAAGCTGGGGCCAACGTCCTGACTTTC. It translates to CASSLTSGEAGANVLTF. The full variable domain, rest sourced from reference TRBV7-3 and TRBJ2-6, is GAGVSQTPSNKVTEKGKYVELRCDPISGHTALYWYRQSLGQGPEFLIYFQGTGAADDSGLPNDRFFAVRPEGSVSTLKIQRTERGDSAVYLCASSLTSGEAGANVLTFGAGSRLTVL.

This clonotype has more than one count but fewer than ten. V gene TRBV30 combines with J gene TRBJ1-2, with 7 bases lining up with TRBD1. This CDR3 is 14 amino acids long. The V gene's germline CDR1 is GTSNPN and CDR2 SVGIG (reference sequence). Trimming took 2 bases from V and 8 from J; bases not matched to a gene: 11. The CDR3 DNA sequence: TGTGCCTGGAGTCAGGGCAGGGGGGTGGGAGGCTACACCTTC. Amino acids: CAWSQGRGVGGYTF.

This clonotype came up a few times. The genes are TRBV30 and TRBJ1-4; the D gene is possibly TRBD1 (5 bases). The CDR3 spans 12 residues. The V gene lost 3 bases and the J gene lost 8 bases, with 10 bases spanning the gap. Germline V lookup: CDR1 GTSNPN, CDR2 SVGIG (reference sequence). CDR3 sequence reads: CAWSRVREKLFF. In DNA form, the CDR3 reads TGTGCCTGGAGCAGGGTTAGGGAAAAACTGTTTTTT.

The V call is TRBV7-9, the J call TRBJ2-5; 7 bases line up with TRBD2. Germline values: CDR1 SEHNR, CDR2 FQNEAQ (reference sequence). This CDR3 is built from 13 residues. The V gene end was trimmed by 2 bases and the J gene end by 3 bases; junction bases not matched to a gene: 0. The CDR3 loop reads CASSLLAEETQYF. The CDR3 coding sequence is TGTGCCAGCAGCTTACTAGCGGAAGAGACCCAGTACTTC.

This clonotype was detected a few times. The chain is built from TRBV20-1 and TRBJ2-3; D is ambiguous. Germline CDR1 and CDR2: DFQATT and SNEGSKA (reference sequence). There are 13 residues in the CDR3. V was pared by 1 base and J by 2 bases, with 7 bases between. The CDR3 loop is CSARVPFTDTQYF. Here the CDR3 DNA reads TGCAGTGCTAGAGTACCCTTCACAGATACGCAGTATTTT.

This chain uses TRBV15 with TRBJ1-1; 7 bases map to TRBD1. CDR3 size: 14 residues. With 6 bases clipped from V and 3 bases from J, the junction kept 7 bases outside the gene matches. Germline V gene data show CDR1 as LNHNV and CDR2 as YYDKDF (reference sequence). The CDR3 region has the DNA TGTGCCACCAGGATGGACAGGACTTACACTGAAGCTTTCTTT. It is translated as CATRMDRTYTEAFF.

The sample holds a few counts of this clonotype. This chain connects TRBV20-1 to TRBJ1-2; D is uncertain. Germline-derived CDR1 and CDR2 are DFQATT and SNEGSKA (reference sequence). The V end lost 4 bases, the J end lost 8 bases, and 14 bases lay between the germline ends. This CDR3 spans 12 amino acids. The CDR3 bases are TGCAGTGCTATATCGTACGGGTTGGGCTACACCTTC. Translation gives CSAISYGLGYTF.

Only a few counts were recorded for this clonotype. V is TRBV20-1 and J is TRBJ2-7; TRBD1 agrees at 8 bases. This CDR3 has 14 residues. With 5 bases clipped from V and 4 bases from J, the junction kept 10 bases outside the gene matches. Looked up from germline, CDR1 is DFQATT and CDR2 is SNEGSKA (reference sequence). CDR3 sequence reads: CSAFRGQGVYEQYF. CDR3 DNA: TGCAGTGCTTTCAGGGGGCAAGGGGTATACGAGCAGTACTTC.

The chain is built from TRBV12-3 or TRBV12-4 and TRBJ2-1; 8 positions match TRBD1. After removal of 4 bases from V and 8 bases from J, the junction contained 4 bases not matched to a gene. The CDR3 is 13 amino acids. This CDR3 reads CASSWTGLDEQFF. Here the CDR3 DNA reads TGTGCCAGCAGTTGGACAGGGCTGGATGAGCAGTTCTTC.

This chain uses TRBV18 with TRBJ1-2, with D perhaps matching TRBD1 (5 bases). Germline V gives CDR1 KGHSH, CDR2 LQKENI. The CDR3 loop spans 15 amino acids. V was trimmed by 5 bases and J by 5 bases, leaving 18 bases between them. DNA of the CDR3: TGTGCCAGCTCAACAGCGGGGGAAATTCGATATGGCTACACCTTC. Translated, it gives CASSTAGEIRYGYTF. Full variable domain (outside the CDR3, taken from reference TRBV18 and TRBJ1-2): NAGVMQNPRHLVRRRGQEARLRCSPMKGHSHVYWYRQLPEEGLKFMVYLQKENIIDESGMPKERFSAEFPKEGPSILRIQQVVRGDSAAYFCASSTAGEIRYGYTFGSGTRLTVV.